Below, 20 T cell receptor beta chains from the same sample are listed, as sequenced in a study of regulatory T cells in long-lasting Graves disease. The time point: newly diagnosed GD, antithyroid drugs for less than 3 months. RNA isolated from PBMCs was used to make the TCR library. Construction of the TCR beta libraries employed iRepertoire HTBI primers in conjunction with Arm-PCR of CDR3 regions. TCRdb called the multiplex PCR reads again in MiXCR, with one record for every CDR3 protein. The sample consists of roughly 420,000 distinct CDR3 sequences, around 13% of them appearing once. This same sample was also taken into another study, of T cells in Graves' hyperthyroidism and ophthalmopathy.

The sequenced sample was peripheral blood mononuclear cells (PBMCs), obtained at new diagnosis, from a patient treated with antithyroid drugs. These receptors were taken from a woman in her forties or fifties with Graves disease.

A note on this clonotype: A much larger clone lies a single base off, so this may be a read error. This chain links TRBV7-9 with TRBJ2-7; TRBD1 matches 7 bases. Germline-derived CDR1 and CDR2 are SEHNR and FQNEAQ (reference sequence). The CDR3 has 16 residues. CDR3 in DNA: TGTGGCAGCAGCGTAAGACGCCTGACCCCAGGGGGCGAGCAGTACTTC. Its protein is CGSSVRRLTPGGEQYF.

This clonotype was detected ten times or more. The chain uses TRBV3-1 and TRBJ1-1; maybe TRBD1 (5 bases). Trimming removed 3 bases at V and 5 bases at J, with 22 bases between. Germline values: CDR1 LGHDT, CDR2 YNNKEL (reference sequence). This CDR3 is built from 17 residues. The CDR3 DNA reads TGTGCCAGCAGCCATGTTGATACGGGACCCTGGAAAACTGAAGCTTTCTTT. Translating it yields CASSHVDTGPWKTEAFF.

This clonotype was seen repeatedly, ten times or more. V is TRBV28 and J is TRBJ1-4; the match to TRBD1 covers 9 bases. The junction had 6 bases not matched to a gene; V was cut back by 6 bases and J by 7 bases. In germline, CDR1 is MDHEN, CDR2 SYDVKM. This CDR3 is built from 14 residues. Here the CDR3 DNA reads TGTGCCAGCAGCCGGGGACAGGGAGGTGAAAAACTGTTTTTT. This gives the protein CASSRGQGGEKLFF.

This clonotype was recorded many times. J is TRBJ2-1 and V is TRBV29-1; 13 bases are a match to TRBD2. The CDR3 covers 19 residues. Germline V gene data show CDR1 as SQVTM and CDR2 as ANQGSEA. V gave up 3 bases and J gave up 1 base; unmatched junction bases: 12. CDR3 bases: TGCAGCGTTGAGACGGACGGTACTAGCGGGAGGGGATCCTACAATGAGCAGTTCTTC. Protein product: CSVETDGTSGRGSYNEQFF.

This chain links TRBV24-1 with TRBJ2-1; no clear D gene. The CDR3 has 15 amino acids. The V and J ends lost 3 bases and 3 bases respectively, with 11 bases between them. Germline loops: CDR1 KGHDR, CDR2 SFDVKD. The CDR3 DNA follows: TGTGCCACCAGTGATCCCCTCCAGGTCTACAATGAGCAGTTCTTC. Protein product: CATSDPLQVYNEQFF.

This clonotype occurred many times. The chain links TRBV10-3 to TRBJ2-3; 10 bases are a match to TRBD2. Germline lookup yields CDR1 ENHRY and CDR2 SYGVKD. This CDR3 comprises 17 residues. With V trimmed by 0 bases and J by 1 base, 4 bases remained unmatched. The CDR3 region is CAISESGGLAGTDTQYF. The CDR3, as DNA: TGTGCCATCAGTGAGTCAGGAGGACTAGCGGGCACAGATACGCAGTATTTT.

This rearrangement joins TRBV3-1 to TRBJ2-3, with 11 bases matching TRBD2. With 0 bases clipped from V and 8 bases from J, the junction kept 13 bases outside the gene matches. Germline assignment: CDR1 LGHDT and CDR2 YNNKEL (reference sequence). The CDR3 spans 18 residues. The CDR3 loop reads CASSQDVLAGGRIGTQYF. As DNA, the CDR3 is TGTGCCAGCAGCCAAGATGTGCTAGCGGGGGGCCGGATCGGTACGCAGTATTTT.

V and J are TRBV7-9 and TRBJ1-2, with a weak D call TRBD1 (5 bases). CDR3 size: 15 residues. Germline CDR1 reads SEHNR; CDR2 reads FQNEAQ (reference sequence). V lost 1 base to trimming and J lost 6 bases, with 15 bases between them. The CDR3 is CASSLDGARGDGYTF. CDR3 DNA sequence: TGTGCCAGCAGCTTAGATGGTGCCCGGGGGGATGGCTACACCTTC.

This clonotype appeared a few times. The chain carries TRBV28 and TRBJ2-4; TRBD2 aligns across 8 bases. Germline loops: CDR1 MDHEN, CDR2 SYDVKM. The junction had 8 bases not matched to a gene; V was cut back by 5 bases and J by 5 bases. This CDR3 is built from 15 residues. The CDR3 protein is CASSLPGGTENIQYF. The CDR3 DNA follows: TGTGCCAGCAGTCTCCCGGGGGGGACTGAAAACATTCAGTACTTC.

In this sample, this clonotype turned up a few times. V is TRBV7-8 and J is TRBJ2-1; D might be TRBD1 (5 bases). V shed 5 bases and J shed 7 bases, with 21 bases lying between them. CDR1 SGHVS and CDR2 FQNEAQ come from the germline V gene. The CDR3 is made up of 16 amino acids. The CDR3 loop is CASSPRRGSLVNEQFF. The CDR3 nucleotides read TGTGCCAGCAGCCCCCGTAGGGGTAGTTTGGTTAATGAGCAGTTCTTC.

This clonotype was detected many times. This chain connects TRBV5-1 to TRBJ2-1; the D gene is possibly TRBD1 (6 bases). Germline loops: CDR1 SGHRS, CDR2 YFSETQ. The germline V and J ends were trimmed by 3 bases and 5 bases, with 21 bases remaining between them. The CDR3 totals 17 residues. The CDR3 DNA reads TGCGCCAGCAGCTCTGCCCCGAGGACAGTCAATAACAATGAGCAGTTCTTC. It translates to CASSSAPRTVNNNEQFF.

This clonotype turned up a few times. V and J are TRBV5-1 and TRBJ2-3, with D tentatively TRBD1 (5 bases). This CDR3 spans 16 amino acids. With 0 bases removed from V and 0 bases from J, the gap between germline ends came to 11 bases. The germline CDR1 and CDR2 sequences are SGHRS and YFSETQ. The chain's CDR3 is CASSLGVTASTDTQYF. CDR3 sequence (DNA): TGCGCCAGCAGCTTGGGGGTGACAGCCAGCACAGATACGCAGTATTTT.

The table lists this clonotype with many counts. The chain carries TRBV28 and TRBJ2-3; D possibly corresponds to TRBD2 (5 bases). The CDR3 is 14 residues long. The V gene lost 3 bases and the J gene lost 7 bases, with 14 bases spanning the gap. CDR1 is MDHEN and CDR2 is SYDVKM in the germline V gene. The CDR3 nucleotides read TGTGCCAGCAGTTTTCTAGGGAGTAGAAATACGCAGTATTTT. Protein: CASSFLGSRNTQYF.

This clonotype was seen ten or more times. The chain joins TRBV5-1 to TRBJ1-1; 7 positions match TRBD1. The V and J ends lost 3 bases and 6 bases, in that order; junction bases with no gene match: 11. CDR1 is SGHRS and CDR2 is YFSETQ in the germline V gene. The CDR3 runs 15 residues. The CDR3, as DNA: TGCGCCAGCAGCTCACGACAGGGAGGCATGGCTGAAGCTTTCTTT. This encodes CASSSRQGGMAEAFF.

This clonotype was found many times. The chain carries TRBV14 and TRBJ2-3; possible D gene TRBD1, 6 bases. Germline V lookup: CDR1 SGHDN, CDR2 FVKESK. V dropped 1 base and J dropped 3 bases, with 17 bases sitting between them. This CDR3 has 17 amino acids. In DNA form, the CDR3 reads TGTGCCAGCAGCCAAGTGGACCAGGGGTTTGTGACAGATACGCAGTATTTT. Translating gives CASSQVDQGFVTDTQYF.

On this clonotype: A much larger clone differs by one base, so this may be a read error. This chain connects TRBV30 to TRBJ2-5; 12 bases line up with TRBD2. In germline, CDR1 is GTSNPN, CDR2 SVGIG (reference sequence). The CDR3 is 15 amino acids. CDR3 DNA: TGTGCCTCCGACCGGACTAGCGGGGCCCAAGAGGCCCAGTACTTC. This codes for CASDRTSGAQEAQYF.

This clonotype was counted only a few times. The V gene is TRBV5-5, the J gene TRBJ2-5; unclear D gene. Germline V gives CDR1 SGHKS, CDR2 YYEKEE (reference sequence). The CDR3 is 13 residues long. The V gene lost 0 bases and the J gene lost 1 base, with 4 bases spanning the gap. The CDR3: CASSLDLQETQYF. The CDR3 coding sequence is TGTGCCAGCAGCTTGGATCTCCAAGAGACCCAGTACTTC.

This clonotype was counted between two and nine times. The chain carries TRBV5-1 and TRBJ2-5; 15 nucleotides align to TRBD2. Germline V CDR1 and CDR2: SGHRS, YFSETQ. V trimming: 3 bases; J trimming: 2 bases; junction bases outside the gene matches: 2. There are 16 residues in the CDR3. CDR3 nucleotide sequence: TGCGCCAGCAGCTGGACTAGCGGGAGGGGGCAAGAGACCCAGTACTTC. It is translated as CASSWTSGRGQETQYF.

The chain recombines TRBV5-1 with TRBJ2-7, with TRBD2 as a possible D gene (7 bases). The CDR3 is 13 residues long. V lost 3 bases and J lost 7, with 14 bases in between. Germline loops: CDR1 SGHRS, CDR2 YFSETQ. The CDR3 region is CASSSGGGDEQYF. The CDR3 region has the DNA TGCGCCAGCAGCTCCGGCGGGGGCGATGAGCAGTACTTC.

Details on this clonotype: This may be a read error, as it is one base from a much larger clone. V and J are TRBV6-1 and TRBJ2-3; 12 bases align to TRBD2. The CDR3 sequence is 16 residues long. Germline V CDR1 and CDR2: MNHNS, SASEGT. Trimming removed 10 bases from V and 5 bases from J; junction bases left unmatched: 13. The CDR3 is CATARTSGIRGDTQYF. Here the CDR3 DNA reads TGTGCCACCGCCCGGACTAGCGGGATCCGGGGAGATACGCAGTATTTT.